This record concerns one T cell receptor (beta chain) sequence. This clonotype was seen more than once but under ten times. It has no known antigen specificity. Per-base quality was not reported, and no clone a single base away is much larger than it. These data come from a study of identical twins (dated by TCRdb to between 2015 and 2016). About the investigation overall: To test whether fetal clonotypes persist, this study deep-sequenced TCR alpha and beta repertoires from monozygotic twins, from unrelated adults of various ages, and from cord blood. To rule out contamination, replicate twin experiments were performed at different times with different library preparation protocols. Paper-wide results and their limitations: The excess sharing between twins in beta out-of-frame sequences was weaker because fewer shared sequences reduced the signal-to-noise ratio. Abundant cord blood beta clonotypes had fewer insertions, young adult naive repertoires showed a similar but weaker trend, and memory repertoires showed no such trend. Invariant T cells such as MAIT and iNKT could partly confound zero-insertion analyses, although diverse VJ usage argued against such confounding for most clonotypes. Because the same donors could not be followed over many years, the conclusions depended on cross-sectional statistical analysis. Recombination models systematically underestimated out-of-frame TCR alpha sharing in monozygotic twins but agreed with sharing between unrelated individuals. Out-of-frame TCR alpha sequences shared between twins showed an excess of low generation-probability sequences compared with coincidental sharing between unrelated individuals.

Libraries came from 5' RACE. The sequencer was an Illumina HiSeq 2000. Template switching added a universal primer binding site, and the final cDNA carried a unique molecular identifier that allowed TCR cDNA molecules to be counted accurately. Specific primers in the conserved constant-segment region were used to synthesize first-strand cDNA for the TCR alpha and beta chains. Each cDNA library was double barcoded, with a SMART-Mk sample barcode plus Illumina barcodes, to control for contamination. TruSeq adapter sequences along with Illumina sample barcodes were introduced in two successive PCR steps. TCR alpha and beta cDNA libraries were sequenced on the Illumina HiSeq platform with custom primers. The original pipeline was this. MiGEC processed the raw reads to extract unique molecular identifiers, while MiXCR was used to determine the CDR3 positions. For each individual, recombination models were inferred using an EM algorithm with the repgenHMM and IGoR tools. The tcR package in R was used for shared clonotype analysis, with sharing normalized by the product of cloneset sizes. To study raw recombination without the effects of thymic and clonal selection, out-of-frame nonproductive sequences were analyzed. Through fastp at Q25 and MiXCR, TCRdb rebuilt clones from the public reads, retaining in-frame beta chains. Entries are consolidated by CDR3 protein sequence, retaining the most common genes and DNA. The V and J calls come from TCRdb's annotation, not from the publication. In this sample the table shows under 350,000 distinct CDR3 sequences, 8% to 9.5% of which occur a single time. 6% to 8.5% of the sample rests with the top ten.

Only healthy Caucasian donors were included. The twin cohort comprised three pairs of female monozygotic twins, all aged about 18 to 29 years. CD4+ and CD8+ T cell populations were isolated with positive isolation kits from Invitrogen. The CDR3 has 16 amino acids, counting the end cysteine and phenylalanine. The read is trimmed to its CDR3 DNA, 48 bases read in frame from base 1. The CDR1 and CDR2 encoded by the germline V gene are SGHVS and FNYEAQ. The junction carries 16 bases between V and J, which are trimmed by 4 bases and 4 bases respectively. The same specimen was also included in a second study, on yellow fever vaccine responses in identical twins. The second publication reports: The authors reported that the T cell response to vaccination in identical twins appeared partly convergent and partly personalized. In the study, vaccine-responding T cell clones were precisely tracked in identical twins.

The TCR was taken from a woman aged 18-30 years in good health. The sample was CD8+ T cells sorted from blood. The rearrangement joined TRBV7-6 to TRBJ2-2, with the D gene possibly TRBD1 or TRBD2, each one fitting 6 bases. The CDR3 reads as follows: CASSSSWGAPTGELFF. In nucleotide form, the sequence is TGTGCCAGCAGCTCATCCTGGGGGGCGCCCACCGGGGAGCTGTTTTTT.